Listed here are 10 T cell receptor beta chains from one sample, sequenced in a study of T cell responses to AZD1222 COVID-19 vaccine. The protocol was immunoSEQ multiplex PCR, while the TCRdb copy is restricted to in-frame clones and leaves out a portion. The sample records 80,000 to 90,000 clones, about nine tenths being singletons. The sample in question was peripheral blood, obtained 28 days after the second AZD1222 dose. All receptors derive from an adult who received the AZD1222 COVID-19 vaccine.

The V gene is TRBV11-3, the J gene TRBJ1-5, with TRBD1 identical over 8 bases. This CDR3 spans 17 amino acids. Germline trimming cut 5 bases from V and 2 bases from J; bases unmatched to any gene: 11. Germline V gives CDR1 SGHNT, CDR2 YENEEA. The CDR3 DNA is TGTGCCAGCAGCCCGGACAGGGTTCCGGGGGGCAATCAGCCCCAGCATTTT. It yields the protein CASSPDRVPGGNQPQHF.

The CDR3 coding sequence is TGTGCCAGCTCACCAGCGACAGGGGGGAACAATCAGCCCCAGCATTTT. Translated, it gives CASSPATGGNNQPQHF. This chain connects TRBV18 to TRBJ1-5; the match to TRBD1 covers 9 bases. This CDR3 is 16 amino acids long. V was pared by 2 bases and J by 3 bases, with 5 bases of the junction left unmatched. The germline gives CDR1 KGHSH, CDR2 LQKENI.

V usage is TRBV7-8 and J usage is TRBJ1-5, with D possibly being TRBD1 (5 bases). Between the trimmed V and J ends, which lost 6 bases and 6 bases, there was a span of 12 bases. Germline assignment: CDR1 SGHVS and CDR2 FQNEAQ. The CDR3 is 13 residues long. The CDR3 DNA is TGTGCCAGCAGTTTCAGGGACGGTCAGCCCCAGCATTTT. Its protein product is CASSFRDGQPQHF.

The gene calls are TRBV7-9 and TRBJ1-5, with D perhaps TRBD1 (6 bases). This CDR3 has 13 residues. V was cut by 5 bases and J by 6 bases, with 11 bases left in between. Germline CDR1 SEHNR, CDR2 FQNEAQ (reference sequence). CDR3 loop: CASSPQGGQPQHF. As DNA, the CDR3 is TGTGCCAGCAGCCCACAGGGAGGTCAGCCCCAGCATTTT.

The CDR3 loop reads CASSWTGVSNQPQHF. The CDR3 DNA reads as TGTGCCAGCAGTTGGACAGGGGTAAGCAATCAGCCCCAGCATTTT. J is TRBJ1-5 and V is TRBV6-5; 9 bases are a match to TRBD1. In germline, CDR1 is MNHEY, CDR2 SVGAGI. Germline trimming cut 4 bases from V and 1 base from J; bases unmatched to any gene: 2. The CDR3 has 15 residues.

The chain has TRBV5-1 and TRBJ2-5, with 9 bases lining up with TRBD2. The V and J ends lost 0 bases and 0 bases, in that order; junction bases with no gene match: 3. CDR1 SGHRS and CDR2 YFSETQ come from the germline V gene. The CDR3 contains 16 residues. In DNA, the CDR3 is TGCGCCAGCAGCTTGGGAGCGGGGGGCAACCAAGAGACCCAGTACTTC. Protein: CASSLGAGGNQETQYF.

The gene calls are TRBV4-1 and TRBJ2-2, with TRBD1 matching over 8 bases. Germline V CDR1 and CDR2: MGHRA, YSYEKL. V trimming: 3 bases; J trimming: 5 bases; junction bases outside the gene matches: 11. The length of the CDR3 is 17 residues. CDR3 DNA sequence: TGCGCCAGCAGCCAGTCAGGCAGGGGGCTAAGAACCGGGGAGCTGTTTTTT. This encodes CASSQSGRGLRTGELFF.

This chain uses TRBV20-1 with TRBJ1-4, with D uncertain. The CDR3 contains 11 residues. Germline lookup yields CDR1 DFQATT and CDR2 SNEGSKA (reference sequence). Between the trimmed V and J ends, which lost 6 bases and 10 bases, there was a span of 12 bases. The CDR3: CSAPGLGKLFF. CDR3 DNA sequence: TGCAGTGCGCCGGGGTTGGGAAAACTGTTTTTT.

V and J are TRBV12-3 or TRBV12-4 and TRBJ1-6; 7 bases align to TRBD1. V gave up 4 bases and J gave up 13 bases; unmatched junction bases: 4. This CDR3 contains 12 residues. The CDR3 DNA reads as TGTGCCAGCAGTTCGGTACAGGGGCCCCTCCACTTT. Its protein product is CASSSVQGPLHF.

V usage is TRBV11-2 and J usage is TRBJ2-7, with 10 bases matching TRBD1. CDR3 size: 17 residues. The trim removed 2 bases at V and 6 bases at J, leaving 13 bases unmatched. The germline V gene has CDR1 SGHAT and CDR2 FQNNGV. CDR3 sequence: CASSLRGQGTPPGEQYF. CDR3 DNA sequence: TGTGCCAGCAGCTTACGGGGACAGGGGACCCCACCTGGCGAGCAGTACTTC.